The 17 T cell receptor beta chains reported below all come from one sample, sequenced in a study of radiotherapy plus CTLA-4 blockade in lung cancer. Generated by immunoSEQ multiplex PCR, the TCRdb table keeps only in-frame clones and is missing some. The table shows approximately 90,000 clones, with 83% occurring only once. The source material was peripheral blood, sampled from a patient treated with radiotherapy plus ipilimumab. The receptors were sampled from a human donor with non-small cell lung cancer who had stable disease on radiotherapy plus ipilimumab.

The chain couples TRBV5-4 to TRBJ1-4, with D possibly TRBD1 on 5 matching bases. Germline CDR1 and CDR2: SGHNT and YYREEE (reference sequence). The CDR3 extends over 13 amino acids. V was shortened by 3 bases and J by 7 bases, with 10 bases between the two germline ends. CDR3 in DNA: TGTGCCAGCAGCTCAACCCAGGGTGAAAAACTGTTTTTT. This encodes CASSSTQGEKLFF.

The V call is TRBV19, the J call TRBJ1-1; 7 nucleotides align to TRBD1. Germline CDR1 LNHDA, CDR2 SQIVND (reference sequence). This CDR3 has 13 residues. Trimming at V came to 7 bases and at J to 0 bases, leaving 2 bases not matched to a gene. The CDR3 region is CASKGQMNTEAFF. In DNA, the CDR3 is TGTGCCAGTAAGGGACAGATGAACACTGAAGCTTTCTTT.

The chain joins TRBV10-3 to TRBJ1-1; D unresolved. Trimming cost V 3 bases and J 1 base, with 15 bases left between them. This CDR3 contains 16 residues. Germline CDR1 and CDR2: ENHRY and SYGVKD. The CDR3 reads CAISEGQHISNTEAFF. The DNA of the CDR3 is TGTGCCATCAGTGAAGGTCAGCACATCTCGAACACTGAAGCTTTCTTT.

V gene TRBV11-2 combines with J gene TRBJ1-1; D not resolved. V was shortened by 5 bases and J by 1 base, with 17 bases between the two germline ends. This CDR3 region has 16 residues. Germline CDR1 reads SGHAT; CDR2 reads FQNNGV. The CDR3 nucleotides read TGTGCCAGCAGCCTTAGGTGGAGAGAGAAGAACACTGAAGCTTTCTTT. It encodes CASSLRWREKNTEAFF.

CDR3: CASSLAVNNEQFF. The CDR3 DNA reads TGTGCCAGCAGCCTAGCGGTCAACAATGAGCAGTTCTTC. The V gene is TRBV5-4, the J gene TRBJ2-1; 7 bases fit TRBD2. J lost 5 bases, V lost 4 bases, and 3 bases had no gene match. CDR3 length: 13 amino acids. Germline CDR1 reads SGHNT; CDR2 reads YYREEE (reference sequence).

This clone is medium-sized (0.01 to 0.1%) by share. The chain combines TRBV6-5 with TRBJ2-1; 12 bases are shared with TRBD2. From germline, CDR1 is MNHEY and CDR2 SVGAGI. The CDR3 runs to 14 residues. V dropped 3 bases and J dropped 7; count of bases not matched to a gene: 1. CDR3 region: CASSYGTSGNEQFF. DNA for the CDR3: TGTGCCAGCAGTTATGGGACTAGCGGGAATGAGCAGTTCTTC.

The chain employs TRBV27 and TRBJ1-2; 8 positions match TRBD1. This CDR3 region has 13 residues. Germline CDR1 is MNHEY and CDR2 is SMNVEV (reference sequence). Losses at the gene ends were 5 bases for V and 8 bases for J; bases not matched to a gene: 7. The CDR3 nucleotides are TGTGCCAGCAGTGTCCGACAGGGGATGGGCTACACCTTC. Translating gives CASSVRQGMGYTF.

The chain is built from TRBV2 and TRBJ1-6; weak D call: TRBD1 (5 bases). The CDR3 spans 11 residues. Per germline, CDR1 SNHLY and CDR2 FYNNEI. With 5 bases removed from V and 16 bases from J, the gap between germline ends came to 12 bases. The CDR3 sequence: CASSWDRILHF. DNA for the CDR3: TGTGCCAGCAGTTGGGACCGGATACTCCACTTT.

This chain joins TRBV20-1 and TRBJ1-2, with D unclear. CDR3 length equals 10 residues. The V gene lost 6 bases and the J gene lost 6 bases, with 8 bases spanning the gap. Germline assignment: CDR1 DFQATT and CDR2 SNEGSKA (reference sequence). CDR3 DNA: TGCAGTGCAAAGCGGGATGGCTACACCTTC. Translation gives CSAKRDGYTF.

The chain links TRBV18 to TRBJ1-1; 10 nucleotides agree with TRBD1. Trimming cost V 4 bases and J 5 bases; bases outside gene matches: 7. The CDR3 is 15 residues long. From germline, CDR1 is KGHSH and CDR2 LQKENI. The CDR3 region has the DNA TGTGCCAGCTCACAAAGACAGGGGGCGCTGACTGAAGCTTTCTTT. This encodes CASSQRQGALTEAFF.

The chain carries TRBV7-2 and TRBJ2-5, with 8 bases lining up with TRBD2. Near its end, the DNA agrees better with TRBJ2-7, so the J call may be wrong. The CDR3 is 13 residues long. CDR1 is SGHTA, CDR2 FQGNSA, per germline. CDR3 in DNA: TGTGCCAGCAGCTTCACTAGCGGCTACGAGCAGTACTTC. Protein: CASSFTSGYEQYF.

This sequence joins TRBV5-5 and TRBJ1-3; no clear D. The CDR3 extends over 12 amino acids. Trimming stripped 3 bases from V and 3 bases from J, with 4 bases between. The germline gives CDR1 SGHKS, CDR2 YYEKEE (reference sequence). Here the CDR3 DNA reads TGTGCCAGCAGCTCAAATGGAAACACCATATATTTT. This encodes CASSSNGNTIYF.

V usage is TRBV4-2 and J usage is TRBJ1-1; unclear D gene. CDR1 and CDR2 (germline): LGHNA, YNFKEQ. The CDR3 is made up of 13 amino acids. V shed 3 bases and J shed 8 bases, with 13 bases lying between them. CDR3 in DNA: TGTGCCAGCAGCCATCCGCGTCGGGGAGAAGCTTTCTTT. It is translated as CASSHPRRGEAFF.

This clone was detected a few times. Other nucleotide sequences from this sample produce the same CDR3. V and J are TRBV10-1 and TRBJ2-7; unclear D gene. The CDR3 totals 12 residues. CDR1 and CDR2 (germline): WNHNN, SYGVQD (reference sequence). Trimming removed 8 bases from V and 6 bases from J, with 14 bases in between. The CDR3 DNA follows: TGCGCCAGCGGGTCCTCTCTCGGCGAGCAGTACTTC. Its protein product is CASGSSLGEQYF.

This clone appeared once. Here the CDR3 reads CASSPPAAGSTYNEQFF. The CDR3 DNA reads TGTGCCAGCTCACCACCGGCAGCGGGGTCCACCTACAATGAGCAGTTCTTC. The chain links TRBV18 to TRBJ2-1, with 7 bases that match TRBD2. The CDR3 runs 17 residues. The V segment lost 0 bases and the J segment 2 bases; nucleotides outside the gene matches: 7. Germline-derived CDR1 and CDR2 are KGHSH and LQKENI.

The chain uses TRBV11-2 and TRBJ2-5; the match to TRBD2 covers 8 bases. There are 17 residues in the CDR3. V lost 5 bases and J lost 4; bases outside the gene matches: 15. Looked up from germline, CDR1 is SGHAT and CDR2 is FQNNGV. In DNA, the CDR3 is TGTGCCAGCAGCCCTGTCGGGGGCGGGAGGACCCCAGAGACCCAGTACTTC. Amino acid sequence: CASSPVGGGRTPETQYF. The complete variable domain, with remaining parts taken from reference TRBV11-2 and TRBJ2-5, reads EAGVAQSPRYKIIEKRQSVAFWCNPISGHATLYWYQQILGQGPKLLIQFQNNGVVDDSQLPKDRFSAERLKGVDSTLKIQPAKLEDSAVYLCASSPVGGGRTPETQYFGPGTRLLVL.

The chain uses TRBV29-1 and TRBJ2-5; no firm D call. Deletions cut 5 bases from V and 1 base from J, with 8 bases between. CDR3 length equals 12 residues. Germline loops: CDR1 SQVTM, CDR2 ANQGSEA. The DNA of the CDR3 is TGCAGCGTTCTCACAGCCCAAGAGACCCAGTACTTC. It translates to CSVLTAQETQYF.